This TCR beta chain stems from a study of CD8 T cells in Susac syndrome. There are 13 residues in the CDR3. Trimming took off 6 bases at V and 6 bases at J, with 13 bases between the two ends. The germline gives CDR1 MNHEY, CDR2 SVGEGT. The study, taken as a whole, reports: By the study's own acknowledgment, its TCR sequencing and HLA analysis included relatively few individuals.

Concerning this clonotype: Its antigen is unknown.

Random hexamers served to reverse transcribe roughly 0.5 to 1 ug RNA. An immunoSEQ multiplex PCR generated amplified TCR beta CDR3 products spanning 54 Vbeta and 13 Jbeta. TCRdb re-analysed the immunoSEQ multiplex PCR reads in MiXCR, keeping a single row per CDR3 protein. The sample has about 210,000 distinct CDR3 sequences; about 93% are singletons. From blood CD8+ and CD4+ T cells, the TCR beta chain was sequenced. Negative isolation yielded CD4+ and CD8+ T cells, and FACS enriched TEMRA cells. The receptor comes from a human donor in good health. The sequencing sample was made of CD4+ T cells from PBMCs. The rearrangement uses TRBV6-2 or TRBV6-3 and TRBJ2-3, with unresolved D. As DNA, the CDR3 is TGTGCCAGCAGCGACCCCCCTGGGGATACGCAGTATTTT. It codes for CASSDPPGDTQYF.